This T cell receptor beta chain was sequenced in a study of shared clonotypes between healthy human individuals. The study's findings and limits: Measured sharing among donors was expected to vary with sequencing depth.

CDR1 and CDR2 (germline): MGHRA, YSYEKL. This CDR3 is built from 16 residues. V dropped 1 base and J dropped 4; count of bases not matched to a gene: 8. The repertoire was sequenced with immunoSEQ multiplex PCR; TCRdb's copy has only in-frame clones and lacks some. The profile covers about 120,000 clones, with around 65% appearing a single time and roughly 24% taken by the ten largest. This clone has just a few counts. The antigen remains undetermined. V and J are TRBV4-1 and TRBJ2-7, with 9 bases lining up with TRBD1. Material: memory CD8+ T cells sorted from blood. Subset reported: CD45RO+ cells pooled with CCR7-negative TemRA cells. The receptor was isolated from a woman aged 25-40 years in good health. CDR3: CASSQVSTGGRYEQYF. The CDR3 DNA sequence: TGCGCCAGCAGCCAAGTAAGCACAGGGGGCAGGTACGAGCAGTACTTC.